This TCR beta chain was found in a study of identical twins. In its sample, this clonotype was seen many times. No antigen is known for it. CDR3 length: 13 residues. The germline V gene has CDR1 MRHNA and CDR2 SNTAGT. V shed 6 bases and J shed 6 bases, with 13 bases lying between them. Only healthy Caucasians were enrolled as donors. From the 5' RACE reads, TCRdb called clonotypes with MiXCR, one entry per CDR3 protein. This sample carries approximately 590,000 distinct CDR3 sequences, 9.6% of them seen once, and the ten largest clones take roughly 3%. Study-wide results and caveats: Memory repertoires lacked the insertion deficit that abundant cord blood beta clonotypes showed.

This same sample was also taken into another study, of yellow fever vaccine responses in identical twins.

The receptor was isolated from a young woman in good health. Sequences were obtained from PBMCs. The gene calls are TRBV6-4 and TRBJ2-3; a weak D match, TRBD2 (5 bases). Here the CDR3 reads CASSRTSIDTQYF. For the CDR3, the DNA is TGTGCCAGCAGCCGAACTAGTATTGATACGCAGTATTTT.